Sequencing of this T cell receptor beta chain was carried out in a study of metastatic and nonmetastatic thyroid tumors. The overall study: The authors compared repertoires across blood and tumor or nodule tissue from malignant and benign thyroid patients.

MiXCR was used by TCRdb to re-call the PCR reads. Of about 38,000 clones in the sample, approximately 30% were seen once. No treatment of any kind had been given to any patient before thyroid surgery. Study results and limitations: Patients with malignant thyroid tumors reportedly had significantly higher TCR beta diversity than those with benign nodules, in blood and tumor.

To note about this clone: Its antigen is currently unknown.

Trimming pared 3 bases from V and 2 bases from J, leaving 8 bases between. This CDR3 contains 13 residues. Per germline, CDR1 SGHRS and CDR2 YFSETQ. This rearrangement joins TRBV5-1 to TRBJ1-2; D remains ambiguous. This clonotype was sampled from a male donor with papillary thyroid cancer or a benign thyroid nodule (not recorded which). Some clones in this sample may be carry-over from other donors' samples. Sample: blood. The DNA for the CDR3 is TGCGCCAGCAGCTGGGGTTCAAACTATGGCTACACCTTC. It is translated as CASSWGSNYGYTF.